This T cell receptor beta chain comes out of a study of T cell repertoires in cytomegalovirus infection. TCRdb reanalysed the reads using MiXCR and keeps one entry per CDR3 protein. The sample shows fewer than 250,000 distinct CDR3 sequences, more than 9% of them seen only once. This clonotype was counted ten times or more. The CDR3 covers 11 residues. V lost 4 bases to trimming and J lost 10 bases, with 10 bases between them. The V gene's germline CDR1 is SGHTA and CDR2 FQGTGA. The clonotype comes from a human donor in good health (CMV status not recorded). Some clones in this sample may be carry-over from other donors' samples. J is TRBJ1-2 and V is TRBV7-3; the D is unclear. Sequenced sample: PBMCs. The CDR3: CASSSRLLYTF. The CDR3 DNA sequence: TGTGCCAGCAGCTCCAGGTTACTCTACACCTTC. Variable domain in full (rest from reference TRBV7-3 and TRBJ1-2): GAGVSQTPSNKVTEKGKYVELRCDPISGHTALYWYRQSLGQGPEFLIYFQGTGAADDSGLPNDRFFAVRPEGSVSTLKIQRTERGDSAVYLCASSSRLLYTFGSGTRLTVV.